This section outlines one T cell receptor beta chain sequence together with its context. Its binding antigen is unknown. No base quality information exists; no much larger clone differs at one position. In the prospective study, participants were about 18 to 100 years old, resided in about two dozen geographic areas of the United States, and were enrolled through a virtual design. Cohort assignment in the prospective study relied on participant-reported clinical history from a screening survey and a study questionnaire. A participant counted as exposed if, within 2 weeks of entering the study, that participant had been in contact with someone who had a PCR-confirmed or clinician-diagnosed COVID-19 case. Mobile phlebotomists in the prospective study collected whole blood, serum and a nasopharyngeal or oropharyngeal swab from every participant. Prospective study participants could optionally give additional blood draws and questionnaires over an approximately two-month period. Prospective study blood samples were shipped either frozen or at room temperature before DNA extraction.

The CDR3, cysteine through phenylalanine, is 13 amino acids long. CDR3 DNA is the only sequence kept; it has 39 bases, read in frame from the first base. V loses 4 bases of germline sequence and J loses 4 bases, and the interval between the two ends is 10 bases. In the germline V gene, CDR1 corresponds to SGDLS and CDR2 to YYNGEE. This specimen comes from a study of blood T cell repertoires in COVID-19 (dated by TCRdb to about 2020). About the investigation overall: Samples from collaborators originated in the United States, Italy and Spain and spanned both the acute and convalescent phases of COVID-19. The material from the prospective study consisted of cDNA or gDNA derived from T cells, B-cell-depleted T cells, or PBMCs. Deeply sampled blood TCRbeta repertoires from subjects exposed to, actively infected with, or recovered from COVID-19 were included in the dataset. A freely available public database, intended as a resource for researchers studying the immune response to SARS-CoV-2, is where the repertoires were released. The samples were drawn from two sources: the first 160 participants of the ongoing ImmuneRACE study, and over 1,000 subjects contributed by 6 global collaborators. The sample metadata nearly always contained a de-identified subject ID, COVID-19 status, age in years and sex. Where available, HLA class I and class II types were taken from metadata supplied by the sample provider and were not determined by assay-based typing.

The research as a whole found: The amount of clinical and demographic metadata varied by source and participant and was provided uncurated.

TCRbeta CDR3 regions were amplified from genomic DNA using the immunoSEQ Assay, a bias-controlled multiplex PCR. Per the original workflow: The number of nucleated cells in each sample was estimated from the amplification of reference gene primers within the assay. To quantify the absolute abundance of each unique TCRbeta CDR3 rearrangement, sequence reads were collapsed and filtered. For each sample, productive Simpson clonality was calculated as the square root of Simpson's diversity index over productive rearrangements. Not all clones reach the TCRdb copy of this immuneACCESS table, which keeps in-frame sequences only. Checked studies attribute under half of the gap to unresolved V genes and leave the rest unexplained. D and trimming come from the DNA, and the V and J calls and clone size come from that table. Counted in this sample were 260,000 or so clones; about 80% of them appeared once. 3.6% of the sample lies in the top ten.

The receptor chain draws on TRBV9 and TRBJ2-3; no confident D gene assignment can be made. The sequenced sample was PBMCs or T cells enriched from blood (not recorded which). The clonotype was recovered from a woman between 40 and 55 years old who had been exposed to COVID-19. The CDR3 reads as follows: CASSSRLADTQYF. The sequenced DNA is TGTGCCAGCAGCTCACGACTGGCAGATACGCAGTATTTT.